The rows below give T cell receptor beta chains drawn from one sample of a study of beta chain bispecific antibodies for T cell cancers. Their cognate antigens are unknown. TCRdb reanalysed the 5' RACE reads using MiXCR and keeps one entry per CDR3 protein. The repertoire includes more than 20,000 distinct CDR3 sequences, 2% to 2.5% of them detected once, and around 5.2% sits in the top ten. This material consisted of healthy donor T cells cultured with leukemia cells, taken from a culture containing a bispecific antibody targeting TCR Vbeta12. The source of these receptors is a human donor in good health. Some clones in this sample may be carry-over from other donors' samples. CDR3s include the opening cysteine and the closing phenylalanine or tryptophan. The D gene is left open where the match is weak. The size field is filled for only some rows; it gives once, few, many or a size class.

TRBJ2-2	TRBD2	.	TRBV28	TGTGCCAGCAGTTTAACCACGGCGGGGGGGTTATCTCTGGACACCGGGGAGCTGTTTTTT	CASSLTTAGGLSLDTGELFF
TRBJ2-7	.	.	TRBV5-6	TGTGCCAGCAGCGCAGACAGCTTGACCGCGGGGGAGCAGTACTTC	CASSADSLTAGEQYF
TRBJ1-1	.	.	TRBV3-1	TGTGCCAGCAGCCGGACCGGGGGGCAGGGTGAAGCTTTCTTT	CASSRTGGQGEAFF
TRBJ2-3	.	many	TRBV7-9	TGTGCCAGCAGCTTAGTTGGAACAGATACGCAGTATTTT	CASSLVGTDTQYF
TRBJ1-1	.	many	TRBV6-1	TGTGCCAGCTGCCGTGCCGGCCCCGGCACTGAAGCTTTCTTT	CASCRAGPGTEAFF
TRBJ1-1	TRBD1	many	TRBV13	TGTGCCAGCAGCCCCTTCGGGACAGGGTATTTTGAAGCTTTCTTT	CASSPFGTGYFEAFF
TRBJ2-7	.	many	TRBV5-6	TGTGCCAGCACCCCGCAGGGATCCTACGAGCAGTACTTC	CASTPQGSYEQYF
TRBJ1-1	.	many	TRBV11-2	TGTGCCAGCAGCTTTTTTTTGGAGTGGGACACTGAAGCTTTCTTT	CASSFFLEWDTEAFF
TRBJ1-1	.	many	TRBV7-6	TGTGCCAGCAGCTTGGGGGACAAGGGGGTGGCTTTCTTT	CASSLGDKGVAFF
TRBJ2-7	.	many	TRBV27	TGTGCCAGCAGCCAGCAGGGATCCTACGAGCAGTACTTC	CASSQQGSYEQYF
TRBJ1-5	.	many	TRBV27	TGTGCCAGCAGTGGTACGGGGGGTCAGCCCCAGCATTTT	CASSGTGGQPQHF
TRBJ1-1	TRBD1	many	TRBV18	TGTGCCAGCTCTCAACAGACAGGGTTCACTGAAGCTTTCTTT	CASSQQTGFTEAFF
TRBJ2-3	.	many	TRBV27	TGTGCCAGCAGTTTAGGGGGTTTCACAGATACGCAGTATTTT	CASSLGGFTDTQYF
TRBJ1-1	.	.	TRBV19	TGTGCCAGTAGTATCCTCGGACCGAACACTGAAGCTTTCTTT	CASSILGPNTEAFF
TRBJ1-1	TRBD1	many	TRBV4-1	TGCGCCAGCAGCCAAGATCCGGGAACAGGGGTTTGGGCTTTCTTT	CASSQDPGTGVWAFF
TRBJ1-2	.	many	TRBV5-5	TGTGCCAGCAGTTGGGACACCCTCTATGGCTACACCTTC	CASSWDTLYGYTF
TRBJ1-5	.	many	TRBV28	TGTGCCAGCAGTTTAGGTACGACGGGTAATCAGCCCCAGCATTTT	CASSLGTTGNQPQHF
TRBJ1-1	.	many	TRBV6-2/TRBV6-3	TGTGCCAGCGGGGAGGGGATGAACACTGAAGCTTTCTTT	CASGEGMNTEAFF
TRBJ2-1	.	many	TRBV11-3	TGTGCCAGCAGCCCCCGTTCAGGCTACAATGAGCAGTTCTTC	CASSPRSGYNEQFF
TRBJ2-5	TRBD2	many	TRBV7-2	TGTGCCAGCAGCCGGGCCAGCGGGGGGGCTGGAGAGACCCAGTACTTC	CASSRASGGAGETQYF
TRBJ1-2	TRBD1	many	TRBV5-1	TGCGCCAGCAGCTTTTCAGGACAGGAGAACTATGGCTACACCTTC	CASSFSGQENYGYTF
TRBJ1-1	.	many	TRBV4-1	TGCGCCAGCAGCCAAGTAACAGGGAACACTGAAGCTTTCTTT	CASSQVTGNTEAFF
TRBJ2-2	.	many	TRBV5-4	TGTGCCAGCAGTACCCCGGCGGGGCAAGCGCACACCGGGGAGCTGTTTTTT	CASSTPAGQAHTGELFF
TRBJ2-5	.	many	TRBV18	TGTGCCAGCTCACCAATGACAGAACAAGAGACCCAGTACTTC	CASSPMTEQETQYF
TRBJ2-7	.	many	TRBV12-2	TGTGCAAGTCGCTTATTAGCGGGGGGAACCTACGAGCAGTACTTC	CASRLLAGGTYEQYF
TRBJ1-1	.	many	TRBV6-5	TGTGCCAGCAGATCGGACAGCTACACTGAAGCTTTCTTT	CASRSDSYTEAFF
TRBJ1-1	TRBD1	many	TRBV20-1	TGCAGTGCAAGCCGGGACAGCATTATGAACACTGAAGCTTTCTTT	CSASRDSIMNTEAFF